A single sample is the source of the 25 T cell receptor beta chains below, sequenced in a study of molecular identifiers for immune sequencing clone quantification. TCRdb re-analysed the PCR reads in MiXCR, keeping a single row per CDR3 protein. The sample records around 480,000 distinct CDR3 sequences, roughly 25% being singletons. Sequencing input: naive CD8+ T cells from blood, with Jurkat cell RNA spiked in. The subset denotes: FACS-sorted CD8+CD4-CCR7+CD45RA+ naive T cells. The source of these receptors is a human donor in good health. Some libraries in this study had Jurkat cell RNA spiked in.

This clonotype was observed a few times. CDR3 in DNA: TGTGCCAGCAGTTACTACTCCCTAGGGGGACTAGCGGGACCTGAGGCGCAGTATTTT. It encodes CASSYYSLGGLAGPEAQYF. V is TRBV6-5 and J is TRBJ2-3; 13 bases agree with TRBD2. Germline loops: CDR1 MNHEY, CDR2 SVGAGI. V lost 1 base and J lost 10; bases outside the gene matches: 17. This CDR3 is built from 19 residues.

CDR3 in amino acids: CAWLSFRDYGYTF. CDR3 DNA sequence: TGTGCCTGGTTATCCTTTCGGGACTATGGCTACACCTTC. The chain couples TRBV30 to TRBJ1-2; no definite D call. Germline lookup yields CDR1 GTSNPN and CDR2 SVGIG (reference sequence). Trimming took off 5 bases at V and 3 bases at J, with 13 bases between the two ends. This CDR3 has 13 residues.

This clonotype was detected many times. This rearrangement joins TRBV20-1 to TRBJ1-1; no definite D call. This CDR3 comprises 12 residues. In germline, CDR1 is DFQATT, CDR2 SNEGSKA (reference sequence). CDR3 sequence: CIPVTMNTEAFF. DNA of the CDR3: TGCATACCAGTTACGATGAACACTGAAGCTTTCTTT.

The rearrangement links TRBV6-2 or TRBV6-3 to TRBJ2-7, with 8 bases lining up with TRBD1. The length of the CDR3 is 16 residues. The junction had 16 bases not matched to a gene; V was cut back by 7 bases and J by 5 bases. Germline assignment: CDR1 MNHEY and CDR2 SVGEGT. CDR3 loop: CASKNLPGQEYDEQYF. The CDR3 DNA reads as TGTGCCAGCAAAAACCTACCGGGACAGGAATATGACGAGCAGTACTTC.

The rearrangement links TRBV4-3 to TRBJ2-5; D remains unclear. The CDR3 runs to 15 residues. CDR1 is LGHNA, CDR2 YSLEER, per germline. V gave up 0 bases and J gave up 6 bases, with 14 bases separating them. The CDR3 DNA is TGCGCCAGCAGCCAAGATCGCGGTACCCCACAGACCCAGTACTTC. As protein: CASSQDRGTPQTQYF.

This clonotype has only a few counts. A junction boundary mismatches the germline segment, possibly from a read error. The chain is built from TRBV7-7 and TRBJ2-3; D unclear. CDR3 length: 14 residues. Germline-derived CDR1 and CDR2 are SSHAT and FNYEAQ (reference sequence). The CDR3 DNA is TGTGCTAGCAGCCCAGACCTTAGCACAGATACGCAGTATTTT. Its translation is CASSPDLSTDTQYF.

This clonotype showed up just a few times. The CDR3 DNA follows: TGCGCCAGCAGCCAGGACGATAAAGAGACCCAGTACTTC. It translates to CASSQDDKETQYF. The chain combines TRBV4-1 with TRBJ2-5; D is undetermined. From germline, CDR1 is MGHRA and CDR2 YSYEKL. V dropped 3 bases and J dropped 3 bases, with 8 bases sitting between them. CDR3 length: 13 amino acids.

The rearrangement joins TRBV11-2 to TRBJ1-4; D call uncertain. Per germline, CDR1 SGHAT and CDR2 FQNNGV. This CDR3 contains 15 residues. V lost 3 bases and J 7 bases, leaving 15 bases between the germline ends. The CDR3 reads CASSLKGTGGEKLFF. For the CDR3, the DNA is TGTGCCAGCAGCTTGAAGGGCACCGGCGGTGAAAAACTGTTTTTT.

For this clonotype: This may stem from a read error, because a much larger clone lies one nucleotide away. The J gene is TRBJ2-3, the V gene TRBV27; unclear D gene. There are 13 residues in the CDR3. Germline V gene lookup returns CDR1 MNHEY and CDR2 SMNVEV (reference sequence). CDR3 amino acids: CACSLRGPDTQYF. DNA for the CDR3: TGTGCCTGCAGCCTCCGCGGCCCAGATACGCAGTATTTT.

This clonotype was picked up many times. For the CDR3, the DNA is TGTGCCAGCAGCTTTGAAGGGGGCGGTTATCAGCCCCAGCATTTT. Its translation is CASSFEGGGYQPQHF. This chain joins TRBV7-9 and TRBJ1-5; 7 nucleotides match TRBD1. Trimming cost V 3 bases and J 5 bases; bases outside gene matches: 7. The CDR3 covers 15 residues. Germline V gene lookup returns CDR1 SEHNR and CDR2 FQNEAQ (reference sequence).

This clonotype was found a few times. The chain employs TRBV29-1 and TRBJ1-3; D remains ambiguous. Germline lookup yields CDR1 SQVTM and CDR2 ANQGSEA. Trimming left V 6 bases short and J 4 bases short, with 16 bases between. This CDR3 comprises 14 residues. The CDR3 loop is CSVGLPGSGNTIYF. For the CDR3, the DNA is TGCAGCGTCGGACTCCCCGGTTCGGGAAACACCATATATTTT.

The gene calls are TRBV28 and TRBJ2-7; tentative D call: TRBD1 (6 bases). The CDR3 extends over 15 amino acids. V dropped 3 bases and J dropped 0 bases, with 12 bases sitting between them. From germline, CDR1 is MDHEN and CDR2 SYDVKM. The CDR3 protein is CASSFRGIISYEQYF. DNA for the CDR3: TGTGCCAGCAGTTTTAGGGGGATTATCTCCTACGAGCAGTACTTC.

This clonotype was seen a handful of times. The J gene is TRBJ1-2, the V gene TRBV2; 9 nucleotides match TRBD1. CDR1 and CDR2 (germline): SNHLY, FYNNEI. The CDR3 extends over 15 amino acids. Trimming at V came to 6 bases and at J to 4 bases, leaving 9 bases not matched to a gene. CDR3 sequence (DNA): TGTGCCAGCAGCGGCACAGGGGGCGCGGGCTATGGCTACACCTTC. Residues: CASSGTGGAGYGYTF.

About this clonotype: A read error is likely, as this CDR3 ends without the conserved phenylalanine or tryptophan. The CDR3 here is CASSIGTRAYEQYL. The CDR3 DNA reads TGTGCCAGTAGTATAGGGACTAGAGCCTACGAGCAGTACCTC. This sequence joins TRBV19 and TRBJ2-7; 7 nucleotides align to TRBD2. The trim removed 1 base at V and 2 bases at J, leaving 2 bases unmatched. Germline V gene data show CDR1 as LNHDA and CDR2 as SQIVND (reference sequence). This CDR3 is 14 amino acids long.

The chain employs TRBV18 and TRBJ2-5, with D maybe TRBD2 (6 bases). CDR1 is KGHSH, CDR2 LQKENI, per germline. Trimming pared 4 bases from V and 0 bases from J, leaving 15 bases between. The CDR3 consists of 16 residues. The CDR3 DNA reads as TGTGCCAGCTCACGTGGAGGGGCTTCGTACCAAGAGACCCAGTACTTC. It is translated as CASSRGGASYQETQYF.

V is TRBV19 and J is TRBJ2-7, with TRBD1 identical over 8 bases. This CDR3 is 15 amino acids long. CDR1 LNHDA and CDR2 SQIVND come from the germline V gene (reference sequence). Germline trimming cut 3 bases from V and 6 bases from J; bases unmatched to any gene: 10. This chain's CDR3 is CASSIWAGGICEQYF. The CDR3 coding sequence is TGTGCCAGTAGTATTTGGGCAGGGGGCATCTGCGAGCAGTACTTC.

This clonotype was detected many times. The chain links TRBV7-9 to TRBJ2-1; weak D call: TRBD2 (5 bases). Looked up from germline, CDR1 is SEHNR and CDR2 is FQNEAQ (reference sequence). V was pared by 7 bases and J by 7 bases, with 23 bases between. This CDR3 is built from 16 residues. The CDR3, as DNA: TGTGCCAGCACTTTGGACCCTAGGACTCCCGGGAATGAGCAGTTCTTC. This codes for CASTLDPRTPGNEQFF.

In its sample, this clonotype was seen a few times. The rearrangement links TRBV7-9 to TRBJ2-7, with 7 positions matching TRBD2. The CDR3 length is 14 residues. The ends lost 5 bases at V and 6 bases at J; junction bases unmatched: 10. The V gene's germline CDR1 is SEHNR and CDR2 FQNEAQ (reference sequence). As DNA, the CDR3 is TGTGCCAGCAGCCCTACTACCGGGGGGTCCGAGCAGTACTTC. It encodes CASSPTTGGSEQYF.

The chain recombines TRBV4-1 with TRBJ2-5; D ambiguous. V lost 1 base and J lost 2, with 11 bases in between. Germline V lookup: CDR1 MGHRA, CDR2 YSYEKL. The CDR3 covers 15 residues. The CDR3: CASSQVPGQQETQYF. CDR3 sequence (DNA): TGCGCCAGCAGCCAAGTCCCAGGCCAACAAGAGACCCAGTACTTC.

The chain employs TRBV20-1 and TRBJ2-3; D gene ambiguous. Germline V gene data show CDR1 as DFQATT and CDR2 as SNEGSKA (reference sequence). The V gene lost 6 bases and the J gene lost 4 bases, with 26 bases spanning the gap. This CDR3 has 17 amino acids. CDR3 DNA: TGCAGTGCCCCCCGCGAACCGGCTCGGAAGGTTTCAGATACGCAGTATTTT. Translated: CSAPREPARKVSDTQYF.

Concerning this clonotype itself: This clone may be a read error of a much larger clone one base away. The V gene is TRBV28, the J gene TRBJ2-3, with a possible D match to TRBD1 (5 bases). This CDR3 is built from 14 residues. Trimming stripped 5 bases from V and 2 bases from J, with 11 bases between. Per germline, CDR1 MDHEN and CDR2 SYDVKM. CDR3 amino acids: CASSPRQYTDTQYF. CDR3 sequence (DNA): TGTGCCAGCAGTCCGAGACAGTACACAGATACGCAGTATTTT.

Note on this clonotype: A single base separates this from a much larger clone, so it may be a read error. The genes are TRBV7-2 and TRBJ2-3; tentative D call: TRBD1 (6 bases). Germline V lookup: CDR1 SGHTA, CDR2 FQGNSA. This CDR3 has 16 amino acids. V shed 1 base and J shed 2 bases, with 13 bases lying between them. The CDR3 sequence is CASSLVRGAYTDTQYF. The CDR3, as DNA: TGTGCCAGCAGCTTAGTCAGGGGAGCCTACACAGATACGCAGTATTTT.

This clonotype was counted many times. V usage is TRBV5-1 and J usage is TRBJ1-1; possible D gene TRBD1, 6 bases. The ends were cut back, 4 bases at V and 0 bases at J, with 10 bases in the middle. CDR1 and CDR2 (germline): SGHRS, YFSETQ. The CDR3 has 14 amino acids. CDR3 amino acids: CASSLGTMNTEAFF. The CDR3 DNA follows: TGCGCCAGCAGCCTAGGGACAATGAACACTGAAGCTTTCTTT.

The chain is built from TRBV13 and TRBJ2-3; the D call may be TRBD1 or TRBD2 (5 bases each). Germline V gene lookup returns CDR1 PRHDT and CDR2 FYEKMQ (reference sequence). The CDR3 extends over 15 amino acids. Trimming took 2 bases from V and 5 from J, leaving 14 bases between them. The CDR3 loop reads CASSLTGTAGDTQYF. For the CDR3, the DNA is TGTGCCAGCAGCTTAACCGGGACGGCCGGAGATACGCAGTATTTT.

This clonotype was detected many times. This sequence joins TRBV19 and TRBJ1-5, with 10 bases fitting TRBD1. The CDR3 is 13 amino acids. CDR1 is LNHDA, CDR2 SQIVND, per germline (reference sequence). V dropped 10 bases and J dropped 3; count of bases not matched to a gene: 3. The CDR3 is CATDRGLNQPQHF. The CDR3 DNA sequence: TGTGCCACTGACAGGGGGCTCAATCAGCCCCAGCATTTT. The entire variable domain, with the rest obtained from reference TRBV19 and TRBJ1-5, is as follows: DGGITQSPKYLFRKEGQNVTLSCEQNLNHDAMYWYRQDPGQGLRLIYYSQIVNDFQKGDIAEGYSVSREKKESFPLTVTSAQKNPTAFYLCATDRGLNQPQHFGDGTRLSIL.